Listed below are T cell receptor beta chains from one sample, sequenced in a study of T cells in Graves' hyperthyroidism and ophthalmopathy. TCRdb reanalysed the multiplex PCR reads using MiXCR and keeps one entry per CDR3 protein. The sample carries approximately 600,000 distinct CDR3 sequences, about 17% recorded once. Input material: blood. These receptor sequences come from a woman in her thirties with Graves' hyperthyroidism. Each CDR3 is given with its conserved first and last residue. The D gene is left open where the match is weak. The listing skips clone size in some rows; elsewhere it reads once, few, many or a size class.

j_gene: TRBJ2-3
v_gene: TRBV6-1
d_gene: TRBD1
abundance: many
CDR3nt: TGTGCCAGCAGTGAACTTCCGCCGGGACAGGGATACACAGATACGCAGTATTTT
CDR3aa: CASSELPPGQGYTDTQYF

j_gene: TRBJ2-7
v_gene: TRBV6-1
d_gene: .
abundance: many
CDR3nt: TGTGCCAGCAAGGACGATTCTTCCTACGAGCAGTACTTC
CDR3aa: CASKDDSSYEQYF

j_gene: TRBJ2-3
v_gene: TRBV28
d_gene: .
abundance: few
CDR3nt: TGTGCCAGCAGTTCGCCTTCTTCAGGGAGTGGGACAGATACGCAGTATTTT
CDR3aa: CASSSPSSGSGTDTQYF

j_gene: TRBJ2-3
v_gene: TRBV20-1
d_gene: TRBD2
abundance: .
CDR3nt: TGCAGTGCTAGCCGGCCCCAAGCGGGAGGGTTCCACACAGATACGCAGTATTTT
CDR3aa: CSASRPQAGGFHTDTQYF

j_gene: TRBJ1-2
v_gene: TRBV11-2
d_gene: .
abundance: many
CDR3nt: TGTGCCAGCAGCTTAGTACCAGGGGAGTTGGTCGGCTACACCTTC
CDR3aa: CASSLVPGELVGYTF

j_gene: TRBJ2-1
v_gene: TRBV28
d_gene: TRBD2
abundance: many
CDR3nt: TGTGCCAGCAGTTTATTACAATTCTCCCAGACTAGCGGGGGATACAATGAGCAGTTCTTC
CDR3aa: CASSLLQFSQTSGGYNEQFF

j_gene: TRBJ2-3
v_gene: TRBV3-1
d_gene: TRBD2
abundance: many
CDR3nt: TGTGCCAGCAGCCTAGCGGGAGAGAGAACAGATACGCAGTATTTT
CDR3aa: CASSLAGERTDTQYF

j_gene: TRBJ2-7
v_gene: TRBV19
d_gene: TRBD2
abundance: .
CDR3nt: TGTGCCAGTAGTGCGGCGGGAACGGGAGGGGCGTACGAGCAGTACTTC
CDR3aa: CASSAAGTGGAYEQYF

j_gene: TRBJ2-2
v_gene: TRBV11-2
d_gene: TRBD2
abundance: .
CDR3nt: TGTGCCAGCACCGGGACTAGCGGGAGTGGCGGGGAGCTGTTTTTT
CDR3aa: CASTGTSGSGGELFF

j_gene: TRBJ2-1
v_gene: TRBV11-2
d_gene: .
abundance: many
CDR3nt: TGTGCCAGCGGGGCGGGCGGATCAGAGAATGAGCAGTTCTTC
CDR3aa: CASGAGGSENEQFF